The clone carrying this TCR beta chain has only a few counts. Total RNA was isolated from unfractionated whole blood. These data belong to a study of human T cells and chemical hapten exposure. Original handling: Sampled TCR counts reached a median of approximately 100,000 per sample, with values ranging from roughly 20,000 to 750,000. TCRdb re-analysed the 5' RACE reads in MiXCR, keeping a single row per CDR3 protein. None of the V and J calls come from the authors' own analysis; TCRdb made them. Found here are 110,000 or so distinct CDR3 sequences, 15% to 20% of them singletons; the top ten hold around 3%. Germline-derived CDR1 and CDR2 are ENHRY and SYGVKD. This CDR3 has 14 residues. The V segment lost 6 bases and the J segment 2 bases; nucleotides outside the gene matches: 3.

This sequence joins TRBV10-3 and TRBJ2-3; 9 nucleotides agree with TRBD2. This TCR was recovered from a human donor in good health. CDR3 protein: CAISASGTTDTQYF. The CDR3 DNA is TGTGCCATCAGCGCTAGCGGGACCACAGATACGCAGTATTTT.